The clone carrying this TCR beta chain was recorded a few times. Its matching antigen is unknown. CDR1 LGHNT and CDR2 FRNRAP come from the germline V gene. The CDR3 has 13 amino acids. Trimming removed 6 bases from V and 3 bases from J, with 12 bases in between. This record comes from a study of blood T cells in healthy people across ages. Study at large: About one barcoded beta molecule was captured per two T cells (by template switching). Study-wide results and caveats: What prevented conclusive comparison of naive and antigen-experienced cells was that PBMCs were unsorted.

A second PCR of 7 to 11 cycles used a sample-barcoded 5' primer and a J-beta primer mix. Every cDNA molecule bore a tag from a template-switch adaptor containing 12 random nucleotides. Using its own MiXCR run on the 5' RACE reads, TCRdb lists one record per CDR3 protein. Here the sample spans about 1,000,000 distinct CDR3 sequences, less than 50% being singletons. In each sample, at least 6.5 million PBMCs were isolated. This clonotype was sampled from a woman aged 55-69 years in good health. The chain recombines TRBV12-5 with TRBJ2-7; unclear D gene. The sequencing input was blood. CDR3 sequence: CASGYGPYYEQYF. For the CDR3, the DNA is TGTGCTAGTGGGTATGGACCGTACTACGAGCAGTACTTC.